One sample yielded the 15 T cell receptor beta chains listed below, sequenced in a study of T-cell memory formation after mild COVID-19 listed by TCRdb under 2021. Library creation used 5' RACE. Sequencer: Illumina NovaSeq 6000. TCRdb trimmed the raw reads at Q25, called clones with MiXCR and kept productive beta chains. Here each entry gathers all rows of one CDR3 protein and keeps the most common genes and DNA. The sample has 110,000 to 150,000 distinct CDR3 sequences on record, 11% to 15% of them singletons. About 29% of the sample rests with the top ten. The specimen sequenced was PBMCs or a T cell subset sorted from them (not recorded which). The receptors stem from an adult woman who had mild COVID-19 (a few samples of this study predate the infection). The sample titles of this study are shuffled in the database, so cell type and time point are left out; the donor was told from shared clones.

Concerning this clonotype: A read error may produce the germline difference seen at one junction end. This chain uses TRBV12-3 or TRBV12-4 with TRBJ1-2, with TRBD1 matching over 10 bases. The CDR3 spans 15 residues. Here the CDR3 DNA reads TGTGCCGGCAGTCCCCCGGGACAGGGGTACTATGGCTACACCTTC. It is translated as CAGSPPGQGYYGYTF.

The chain couples TRBV4-1 to TRBJ2-7; D ambiguous. Germline assignment: CDR1 MGHRA and CDR2 YSYEKL. There are 15 residues in the CDR3. V was pared by 0 bases and J by 3 bases, with 12 bases between. The CDR3 loop is CASSQEASQVYEQYF. In DNA form, the CDR3 reads TGCGCCAGCAGCCAAGAAGCCAGTCAGGTCTACGAGCAGTACTTC.

This chain joins TRBV7-2 and TRBJ2-1; 9 bases are shared with TRBD2. With 1 base clipped from V and 0 bases from J, the junction kept 7 bases outside the gene matches. The CDR3 extends over 18 amino acids. The germline V gene has CDR1 SGHTA and CDR2 FQGNSA. Here the CDR3 DNA reads TGTGCCAGCAGCTTAGGAGCGGGAGGACTCGACTCCTACAATGAGCAGTTCTTC. Amino acids: CASSLGAGGLDSYNEQFF.

This clonotype appeared a few times. One junction end disagrees with the germline gene, perhaps due to a read error. V is TRBV10-3 and J is TRBJ1-1, with no clear D. The CDR3 is 14 amino acids. Germline V gene sequence: CDR1 ENHRY, CDR2 SYGVKD. Written as DNA, the CDR3 is TGTGCCACCAGTAATGAGGCAGTGGGCACTGAAGCTTTCTTT. Protein: CATSNEAVGTEAFF.

The chain uses TRBV6-5 and TRBJ2-7, with D perhaps TRBD1 (6 bases). The germline V gene has CDR1 MNHEY and CDR2 SVGAGI. Trimming removed 1 base from V and 5 bases from J, with 12 bases in between. This CDR3 contains 14 residues. This chain's CDR3 is CASSYFRGNDEQYF. The CDR3 coding sequence is TGTGCCAGCAGTTACTTCAGGGGAAACGACGAGCAGTACTTC.

The chain combines TRBV7-9 with TRBJ2-2, with D possibly matching TRBD1 (6 bases). Germline V gives CDR1 SEHNR, CDR2 FQNEAQ (reference sequence). Trimming stripped 6 bases from V and 1 base from J, with 9 bases between. This CDR3 has 14 amino acids. In nucleotides, the CDR3 is TGTGCCAGCAGTAGGACAGAGAACACCGGGGAGCTGTTTTTT. It encodes CASSRTENTGELFF.

This clonotype was picked up many times. The J gene is TRBJ2-7, the V gene TRBV7-8, with D hard to call. The CDR3 runs to 14 residues. Germline V gives CDR1 SGHVS, CDR2 FQNEAQ. V was shortened by 1 base and J by 5 bases, with 12 bases between the two germline ends. The CDR3 nucleotides read TGTGCCAGCAGCTTAGGCTCCCCCGTCCACGAGCAGTACTTC. Protein product: CASSLGSPVHEQYF.

The chain recombines TRBV19 with TRBJ2-7; D perhaps matches TRBD2 (6 bases). The germline gives CDR1 LNHDA, CDR2 SQIVND (reference sequence). With 10 bases removed from V and 6 bases from J, the gap between germline ends came to 19 bases. The CDR3 has 13 residues. Here the CDR3 DNA reads TGTGCCACCTCGTGGGGGGTCCTCGGCGAGCAGTACTTC. Residues: CATSWGVLGEQYF.

This clonotype was seen a handful of times. V usage is TRBV6-2 or TRBV6-3 and J usage is TRBJ2-5, with D possibly matching TRBD2 (7 bases). This CDR3 has 15 amino acids. V was pared by 6 bases and J by 1 base, with 15 bases between. Germline loops: CDR1 MNHEY, CDR2 SVGEGT. The CDR3 sequence: CASRGGWTAQETQYF. The DNA of the CDR3 is TGTGCCAGCAGGGGGGGGTGGACAGCCCAAGAGACCCAGTACTTC.

In its sample, this clonotype was seen many times. V usage is TRBV7-9 and J usage is TRBJ1-4; D not resolved. In germline, CDR1 is SEHNR, CDR2 FQNEAQ (reference sequence). CDR3 length: 11 residues. Trimming removed 5 bases from V and 5 bases from J, with 3 bases in between. This CDR3 reads CASSQNEKLFF. The CDR3 region has the DNA TGTGCCAGCAGCCAAAATGAAAAACTGTTTTTT. The full variable domain, completed using reference TRBV7-9 and TRBJ1-4, is DTGVSQNPRHKITKRGQNVTFRCDPISEHNRLYWYRQTLGQGPEFLTYFQNEAQLEKSRLLSDRFSAERPKGSFSTLEIQRTEQGDSAMYLCASSQNEKLFFGSGTQLSVL.

This clonotype was counted a few times. The V call is TRBV11-2, the J call TRBJ2-7; D may be TRBD2 (6 bases). CDR3 length: 15 residues. From germline, CDR1 is SGHAT and CDR2 FQNNGV. V shed 7 bases and J shed 6 bases, with 22 bases lying between them. Here the CDR3 reads CASTFVKEGTGEQYF. For the CDR3, the DNA is TGTGCCAGCACCTTCGTGAAGGAGGGGACGGGCGAGCAGTACTTC. Based on the CDR3 plus reference TRBV11-2 and TRBJ2-7, the full variable domain is EAGVAQSPRYKIIEKRQSVAFWCNPISGHATLYWYQQILGQGPKLLIQFQNNGVVDDSQLPKDRFSAERLKGVDSTLKIQPAKLEDSAVYLCASTFVKEGTGEQYFGPGTRLTVT.

The rearrangement uses TRBV12-3 or TRBV12-4 and TRBJ2-3; 9 bases are shared with TRBD2. This CDR3 is built from 14 residues. After removal of 4 bases from V and 6 bases from J, the junction contained 5 bases not matched to a gene. Here the CDR3 reads CASSSRTSVDTQYF. As DNA, the CDR3 is TGTGCCAGCAGTTCGCGGACTAGCGTGGATACGCAGTATTTT.

This chain joins TRBV29-1 and TRBJ2-7; 7 positions match TRBD1. The CDR3 covers 12 residues. Trimming cost V 6 bases and J 3 bases; bases outside gene matches: 5. Germline V gene lookup returns CDR1 SQVTM and CDR2 ANQGSEA. The CDR3 is CSVGTAHYEQYF. DNA for the CDR3: TGCAGCGTAGGGACAGCCCACTACGAGCAGTACTTC.

This clonotype was picked up many times. The chain joins TRBV12-3 or TRBV12-4 to TRBJ2-3; the match to TRBD1 covers 7 bases. Losses at the gene ends were 3 bases for V and 2 bases for J; bases not matched to a gene: 2. This CDR3 contains 14 residues. The CDR3 DNA reads TGTGCCAGCAGTTTGACAGGGAACACAGATACGCAGTATTTT. It is translated as CASSLTGNTDTQYF.

The chain uses TRBV12-3 or TRBV12-4 and TRBJ1-3, with 8 positions matching TRBD1. The J segment lost 0 bases and the V segment lost 6 bases, leaving 10 bases of the junction unmatched. The CDR3 contains 17 residues. Here the CDR3 DNA reads TGTGCCAGCAGGGCACCGGGACAGGAAGACTCTGGAAACACCATATATTTT. Encoded protein: CASRAPGQEDSGNTIYF.